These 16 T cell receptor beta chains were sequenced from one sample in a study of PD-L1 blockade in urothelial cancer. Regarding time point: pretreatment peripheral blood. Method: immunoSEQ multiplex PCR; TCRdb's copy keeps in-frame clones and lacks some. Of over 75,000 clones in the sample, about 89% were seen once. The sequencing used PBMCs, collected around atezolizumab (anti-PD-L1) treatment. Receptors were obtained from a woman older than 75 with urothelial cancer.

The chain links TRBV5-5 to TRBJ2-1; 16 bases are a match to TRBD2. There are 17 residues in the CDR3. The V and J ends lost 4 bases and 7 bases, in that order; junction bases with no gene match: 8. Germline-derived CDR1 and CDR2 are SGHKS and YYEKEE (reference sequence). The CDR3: CASSRGLAGGGGNEQFF. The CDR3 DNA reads TGTGCCAGCAGCCGGGGACTAGCGGGAGGGGGAGGGAATGAGCAGTTCTTC. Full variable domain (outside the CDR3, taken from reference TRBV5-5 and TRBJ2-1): DAGVTQSPTHLIKTRGQQVTLRCSPISGHKSVSWYQQVLGQGPQFIFQYYEKEERGRGNFPDRFSARQFPNYSSELNVNALLLGDSALYLCASSRGLAGGGGNEQFFGPGTRLTVL.

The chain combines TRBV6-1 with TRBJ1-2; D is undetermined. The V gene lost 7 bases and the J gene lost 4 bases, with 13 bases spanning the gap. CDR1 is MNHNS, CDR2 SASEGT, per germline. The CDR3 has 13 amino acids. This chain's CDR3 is CASKEGTFYGYTF. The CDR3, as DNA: TGTGCCAGCAAAGAGGGAACCTTCTATGGCTACACCTTC.

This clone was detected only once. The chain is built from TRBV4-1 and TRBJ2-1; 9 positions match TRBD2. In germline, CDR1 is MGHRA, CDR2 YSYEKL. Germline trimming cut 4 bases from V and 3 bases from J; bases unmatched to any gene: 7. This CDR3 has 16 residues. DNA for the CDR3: TGCGCCAGCAGCCGACAATCTAGCGGGAACTACAATGAGCAGTTCTTC. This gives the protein CASSRQSSGNYNEQFF.

CDR3 sequence reads: CASSPRQGWRGYTF. The CDR3 DNA is TGTGCCAGCAGTCCGCGACAGGGATGGCGTGGCTACACCTTC. The V and J genes are TRBV6-5 and TRBJ1-2; 7 positions match TRBD1. J gave up 7 bases and V 5 bases, and 10 bases lay outside the gene matches. Germline lookup yields CDR1 MNHEY and CDR2 SVGAGI. The CDR3 sequence is 14 residues long.

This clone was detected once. The CDR3 bases are TGTGCCAGCAGCCAGGACTCCATTGGTCAGCCCCAGCATTTT. Protein: CASSQDSIGQPQHF. This rearrangement joins TRBV6-1 to TRBJ1-5; D call uncertain. The CDR3 is 14 residues long. CDR1 and CDR2 from the germline V gene are MNHNS and SASEGT. V shed 6 bases and J shed 6 bases, with 15 bases lying between them.

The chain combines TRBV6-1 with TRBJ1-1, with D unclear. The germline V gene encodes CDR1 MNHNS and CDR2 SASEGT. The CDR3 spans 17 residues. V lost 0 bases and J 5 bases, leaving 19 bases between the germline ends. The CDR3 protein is CASSEAWASGRGTEAFF. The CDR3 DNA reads TGTGCCAGCAGTGAAGCTTGGGCTTCGGGAAGAGGGACTGAAGCTTTCTTT.

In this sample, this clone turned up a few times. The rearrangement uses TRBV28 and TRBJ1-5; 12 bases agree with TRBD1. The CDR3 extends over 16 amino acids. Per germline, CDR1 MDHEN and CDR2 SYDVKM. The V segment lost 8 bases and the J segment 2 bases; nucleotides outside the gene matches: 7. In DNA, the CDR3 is TGTGCCAGCCGGGACAGGGGGCTGAGGGGCAATCAGCCCCAGCATTTT. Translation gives CASRDRGLRGNQPQHF.

The CDR3 DNA reads as TGCGCCAGCAGTAAAACCCTATGGAGGGACGAGCAGTACTTC. It is translated as CASSKTLWRDEQYF. The J gene is TRBJ2-7, the V gene TRBV10-1; TRBD2 might be the D (6 bases). CDR1 WNHNN and CDR2 SYGVQD come from the germline V gene (reference sequence). CDR3 length equals 14 residues. Trimming removed 5 bases from V and 5 bases from J, with 16 bases in between.

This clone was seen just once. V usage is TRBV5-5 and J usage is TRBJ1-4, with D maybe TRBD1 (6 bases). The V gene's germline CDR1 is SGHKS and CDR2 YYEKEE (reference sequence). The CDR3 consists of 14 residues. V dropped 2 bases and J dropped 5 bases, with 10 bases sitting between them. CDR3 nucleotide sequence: TGTGCCAGCAGCTTAAGGGACACCAATGAAAAACTGTTTTTT. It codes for CASSLRDTNEKLFF.

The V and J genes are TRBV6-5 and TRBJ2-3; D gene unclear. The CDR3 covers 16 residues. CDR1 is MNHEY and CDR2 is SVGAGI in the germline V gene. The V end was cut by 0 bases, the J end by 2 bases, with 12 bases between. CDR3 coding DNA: TGTGCCAGCAGTTACTCGTTGGAGCTAAACACAGATACGCAGTATTTT. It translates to CASSYSLELNTDTQYF.

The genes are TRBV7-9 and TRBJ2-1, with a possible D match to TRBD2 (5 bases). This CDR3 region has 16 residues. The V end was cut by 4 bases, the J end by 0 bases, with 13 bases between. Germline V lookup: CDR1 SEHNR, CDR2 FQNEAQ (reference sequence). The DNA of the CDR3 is TGTGCCAGCAGCTCCCTGACGGGGAGCTCCTACAATGAGCAGTTCTTC. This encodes CASSSLTGSSYNEQFF.

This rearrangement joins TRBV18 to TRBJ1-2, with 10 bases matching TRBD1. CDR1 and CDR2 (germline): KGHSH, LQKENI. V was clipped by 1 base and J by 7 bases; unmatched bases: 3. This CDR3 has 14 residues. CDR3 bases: TGTGCCAGCTCACCACAAGGGACAGGGGTTGGCTACACCTTC. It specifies CASSPQGTGVGYTF.

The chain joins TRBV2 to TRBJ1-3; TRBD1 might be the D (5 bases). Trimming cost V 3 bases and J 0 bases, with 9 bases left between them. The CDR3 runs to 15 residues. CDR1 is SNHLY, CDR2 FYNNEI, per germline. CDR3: CASSEGGTSGNTIYF. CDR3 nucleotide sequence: TGTGCCAGCAGTGAGGGGGGGACCTCTGGAAACACCATATATTTT.

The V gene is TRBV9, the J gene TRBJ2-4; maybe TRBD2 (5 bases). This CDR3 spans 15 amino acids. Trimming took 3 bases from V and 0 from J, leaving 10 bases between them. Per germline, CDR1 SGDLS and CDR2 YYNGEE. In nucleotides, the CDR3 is TGTGCCAGCAGCGCGGGATTGACAGCCAAAAACATTCAGTACTTC. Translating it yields CASSAGLTAKNIQYF.

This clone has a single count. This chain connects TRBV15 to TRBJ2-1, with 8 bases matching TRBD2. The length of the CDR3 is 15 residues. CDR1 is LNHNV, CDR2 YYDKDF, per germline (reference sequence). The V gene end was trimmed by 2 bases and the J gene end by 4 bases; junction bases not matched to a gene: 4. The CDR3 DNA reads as TGTGCCACCAGCAGAAGCGGGAGCCGGTACAATGAGCAGTTCTTC. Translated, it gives CATSRSGSRYNEQFF.

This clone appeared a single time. In DNA form, the CDR3 reads TGTGCCAGCAGTTTATGGGGCAGCCAAGAGACCCAGTACTTC. It specifies CASSLWGSQETQYF. The rearrangement joins TRBV27 to TRBJ2-5, with a possible D match to TRBD1 (5 bases). The CDR3 extends over 14 amino acids. The V gene lost 1 base and the J gene lost 1 base, with 7 bases spanning the gap. Germline V CDR1 and CDR2: MNHEY, SMNVEV (reference sequence).